This T cell receptor beta chain was identified in a study of vaccination effects on CD4 cells after COVID-19. Study-wide findings and caveats: At late timepoints after vaccination, vaccine- and infection-induced clones shrank markedly.

Sequencing was preceded by expansion of antigen-specific CD4+ T cells with viral peptide pools in the ViraFEST assay. Having been cultured for 10 days, the cells underwent CD4+ T cell isolation. This person caught SARS-CoV-2 sometime from March to December 2020, and PCR testing confirmed the infection. In culture with 9.5 to 10 IU/ml IL-2 and about 9.7 ug/ml peptides, PBMC were grown at 1.5 million to 2.5 million per well. Assay used: immunoSEQ multiplex PCR; TCRdb lists only in-frame clones, some missing. The top ten hold about 30% of the sample, which has more than 35,000 clones, approximately 70% seen once. This CDR3 is 15 amino acids long. V was trimmed by 4 bases and J by 1 base, leaving 9 bases between them. Germline assignment: CDR1 SGHNT and CDR2 YYREEE (reference sequence). This clone has a single count. Its antigen is still unknown.

The chain couples TRBV5-4 to TRBJ2-6; TRBD1 might be the D (6 bases). Here the sequenced sample was CD4+ T cells from PBMCs cultured with a peptide pool, taken before COVID-19 vaccination. This TCR was sampled from a human donor who had a prior SARS-CoV-2 infection. The CDR3 DNA reads as TGTGCCAGCAGCCCTGACAGGTCTGGGGCCAACGTCCTGACTTTC. Its translation: CASSPDRSGANVLTF.